A selection of T cell receptor beta chains follows, all from one sample in a study of lymphopenia after photon versus proton radiotherapy. Repertoires were generated with immunoSEQ multiplex PCR, while TCRdb's copy carries only in-frame clones and drops some. Found here are about 70,000 clones, 85% to 90% of them singletons; the top ten hold 10% to 11%. This specimen consisted of peripheral blood, obtained from a patient treated with proton-based radiotherapy. The source of these receptors is a man older than 75 with esophageal cancer. Both conserved end residues are part of each CDR3. Each record gives: J gene, clone size, CDR3 length, V gene, D gene, CDR3 protein, CDR3 DNA. D genes are given only for firm matches. Rows may omit the clone size; those that give it use once, few, many or a size class.

j_call: TRBJ1-5; clone_size: -; cdr3_length: 14; v_call: TRBV7-6; d_call: -; cdr3_aa: CASSLGPGDQPQHF; cdr3_nt: TGTGCCAGCAGCTTAGGTCCAGGGGATCAGCCCCAGCATTTT
j_call: TRBJ2-7; clone_size: -; cdr3_length: 14; v_call: TRBV18; d_call: -; cdr3_aa: CAGSPQGIGDEQYF; cdr3_nt: TGTGCCGGCTCACCACAGGGAATAGGCGACGAGCAGTACTTC
j_call: TRBJ2-1; clone_size: -; cdr3_length: 16; v_call: TRBV7-2; d_call: TRBD2; cdr3_aa: CASSLVGTSGDNEQFF; cdr3_nt: TGTGCCAGCAGCTTAGTTGGGACTAGCGGGGATAATGAGCAGTTCTTC
j_call: TRBJ2-7; clone_size: -; cdr3_length: 14; v_call: TRBV11-2; d_call: -; cdr3_aa: CASSFGSVSYEQYF; cdr3_nt: TGTGCCAGCAGCTTCGGGTCGGTCTCCTACGAGCAGTACTTC
j_call: TRBJ2-3; clone_size: -; cdr3_length: 14; v_call: TRBV12-2; d_call: -; cdr3_aa: CASRLDTGSDTQYF; cdr3_nt: TGTGCAAGTCGCTTAGATACTGGGTCAGATACGCAGTATTTT
j_call: TRBJ1-2; clone_size: -; cdr3_length: 12; v_call: TRBV30; d_call: -; cdr3_aa: CAWTLGVNGYTF; cdr3_nt: TGTGCCTGGACTTTAGGCGTCAATGGCTACACCTTC
j_call: TRBJ2-4; clone_size: -; cdr3_length: 13; v_call: TRBV19; d_call: -; cdr3_aa: CASTSATKNIQYF; cdr3_nt: TGTGCCAGTACTAGCGCGACCAAAAACATTCAGTACTTC
j_call: TRBJ1-1; clone_size: -; cdr3_length: 14; v_call: TRBV7-2; d_call: -; cdr3_aa: CASSLAGGYTEAFF; cdr3_nt: TGTGCCAGCAGCTTAGCGGGGGGCTACACTGAAGCTTTCTTT
j_call: TRBJ1-5; clone_size: few; cdr3_length: 13; v_call: TRBV7-2; d_call: -; cdr3_aa: CASSSQGDQPQHF; cdr3_nt: TGTGCCAGCAGCTCACAGGGTGATCAGCCCCAGCATTTT
j_call: TRBJ1-5; clone_size: -; cdr3_length: 15; v_call: TRBV19; d_call: -; cdr3_aa: CASKESGRAVQPQHF; cdr3_nt: TGTGCCAGTAAGGAGTCGGGCCGTGCGGTTCAGCCCCAGCATTTT
j_call: TRBJ1-1; clone_size: -; cdr3_length: 14; v_call: TRBV7-3; d_call: TRBD1; cdr3_aa: CASSSTGGSTEAFF; cdr3_nt: TGTGCCAGCAGCTCGACAGGGGGAAGTACTGAAGCTTTCTTT
j_call: TRBJ2-2; clone_size: -; cdr3_length: 13; v_call: TRBV11-2; d_call: -; cdr3_aa: CASMAGPGGELFF; cdr3_nt: TGTGCCAGCATGGCAGGGCCAGGCGGGGAGCTGTTTTTT
j_call: TRBJ2-2; clone_size: -; cdr3_length: 16; v_call: TRBV11-3; d_call: -; cdr3_aa: CASSPSGQRRTGELFF; cdr3_nt: TGTGCCAGCAGCCCCAGCGGCCAGAGGCGCACCGGGGAGCTGTTTTTT
j_call: TRBJ1-4; clone_size: -; cdr3_length: 12; v_call: TRBV19; d_call: -; cdr3_aa: CASSYTSLELFF; cdr3_nt: TGTGCCAGCAGTTACACTTCGTTGGAACTGTTTTTT
j_call: TRBJ2-7; clone_size: -; cdr3_length: 14; v_call: TRBV5-5; d_call: -; cdr3_aa: CASSLVPGTYEQYF; cdr3_nt: TGTGCCAGCAGCTTGGTCCCCGGGACCTACGAGCAGTACTTC
j_call: TRBJ2-2; clone_size: -; cdr3_length: 13; v_call: TRBV5-5; d_call: -; cdr3_aa: CASSRATGGELFF; cdr3_nt: TGTGCCAGCAGCCGTGCTACGGGAGGGGAGCTGTTTTTT
j_call: TRBJ1-1; clone_size: -; cdr3_length: 13; v_call: TRBV6-6; d_call: -; cdr3_aa: CASSYDGSTEAFF; cdr3_nt: TGTGCCAGCAGTTACGATGGGAGTACTGAAGCTTTCTTT
j_call: TRBJ1-1; clone_size: -; cdr3_length: 14; v_call: TRBV9; d_call: -; cdr3_aa: CASSVHRLGTEAFF; cdr3_nt: TGTGCCAGCAGCGTACATAGACTAGGCACTGAAGCTTTCTTT
j_call: TRBJ2-5; clone_size: -; cdr3_length: 16; v_call: TRBV4-3; d_call: TRBD2; cdr3_aa: CASSQDTAGAQETQYF; cdr3_nt: TGCGCCAGCAGCCAAGATACAGCGGGGGCCCAAGAGACCCAGTACTTC
j_call: TRBJ2-7; clone_size: -; cdr3_length: 17; v_call: TRBV9; d_call: TRBD2; cdr3_aa: CASSESPGTSGSYEQYF; cdr3_nt: TGTGCCAGCAGCGAGAGCCCCGGGACTAGTGGGTCCTACGAGCAGTACTTC
j_call: TRBJ1-6; clone_size: -; cdr3_length: 14; v_call: TRBV5-4; d_call: -; cdr3_aa: CASSLAGGSSPLHF; cdr3_nt: TGTGCCAGCAGCTTGGCGGGCGGCAGCTCACCCCTCCACTTT
j_call: TRBJ1-1; clone_size: -; cdr3_length: 12; v_call: TRBV19; d_call: -; cdr3_aa: CASRGGWAEAFF; cdr3_nt: TGTGCCAGTAGAGGAGGGTGGGCTGAAGCTTTCTTT
j_call: TRBJ1-3; clone_size: -; cdr3_length: 14; v_call: TRBV21-1; d_call: -; cdr3_aa: CASSGQGFGNTIYF; cdr3_nt: TGTGCCAGCAGCGGACAGGGTTTTGGAAACACCATATATTTT
j_call: TRBJ2-4; clone_size: -; cdr3_length: 16; v_call: TRBV4-1; d_call: TRBD1; cdr3_aa: CASHGGDREDKNIQYF; cdr3_nt: TGCGCCAGCCACGGAGGGGACAGGGAGGACAAAAACATTCAGTACTTC
j_call: TRBJ2-7; clone_size: -; cdr3_length: 15; v_call: TRBV10-1; d_call: -; cdr3_aa: CASSAGSGLEYEQYF; cdr3_nt: TGCGCCAGCAGTGCCGGGAGCGGCCTCGAGTACGAGCAGTACTTC
j_call: TRBJ2-3; clone_size: -; cdr3_length: 13; v_call: TRBV27; d_call: -; cdr3_aa: CASSELAADTQYF; cdr3_nt: TGTGCCAGCTCTGAGTTAGCAGCAGATACGCAGTATTTT
j_call: TRBJ2-5; clone_size: -; cdr3_length: 16; v_call: TRBV7-2; d_call: TRBD2; cdr3_aa: CASSLVVAGHQETQYF; cdr3_nt: TGTGCCAGCAGCTTAGTTGTAGCGGGGCACCAAGAGACCCAGTACTTC
j_call: TRBJ1-5; clone_size: -; cdr3_length: 13; v_call: TRBV7-7; d_call: -; cdr3_aa: CASSLDRDQPQHF; cdr3_nt: TGTGCTAGCAGCTTAGACCGAGATCAGCCCCAGCATTTT
j_call: TRBJ1-5; clone_size: -; cdr3_length: 16; v_call: TRBV10-1; d_call: -; cdr3_aa: CASPTPFQATNQPQHF; cdr3_nt: TGCGCCAGCCCCACCCCCTTTCAGGCTACCAATCAGCCCCAGCATTTT
j_call: TRBJ1-2; clone_size: -; cdr3_length: 14; v_call: TRBV6-5; d_call: TRBD1; cdr3_aa: CASSPDRELYGYTF; cdr3_nt: TGTGCCAGCAGCCCCGACAGGGAACTCTATGGCTACACCTTC
j_call: TRBJ2-7; clone_size: -; cdr3_length: 15; v_call: TRBV11-2; d_call: -; cdr3_aa: CASSSTAASSYEQYF; cdr3_nt: TGTGCCAGCAGCTCTACGGCTGCAAGCTCCTACGAGCAGTACTTC
j_call: TRBJ2-7; clone_size: -; cdr3_length: 15; v_call: TRBV18; d_call: -; cdr3_aa: CASSPLQGGVDEQYF; cdr3_nt: TGTGCCAGCTCACCACTCCAAGGGGGTGTGGACGAGCAGTACTTC
j_call: TRBJ1-2; clone_size: -; cdr3_length: 16; v_call: TRBV4-3; d_call: -; cdr3_aa: CASSQEEYQGRGGYTF; cdr3_nt: TGCGCCAGCAGCCAAGAGGAGTATCAGGGTCGGGGTGGCTACACCTTC
j_call: TRBJ1-1; clone_size: -; cdr3_length: 15; v_call: TRBV4-3; d_call: -; cdr3_aa: CASSPHFTENTEAFF; cdr3_nt: TGCGCCAGCAGCCCTCACTTCACCGAGAACACTGAAGCTTTCTTT
j_call: TRBJ2-2; clone_size: -; cdr3_length: 13; v_call: TRBV19; d_call: -; cdr3_aa: CASSMTPTGELFF; cdr3_nt: TGTGCCAGTAGTATGACGCCGACCGGGGAGCTGTTTTTT
j_call: TRBJ2-5; clone_size: -; cdr3_length: 15; v_call: TRBV30; d_call: TRBD2; cdr3_aa: CAWSVLRGAAETQYF; cdr3_nt: TGTGCCTGGAGTGTACTGCGGGGGGCGGCAGAGACCCAGTACTTC
j_call: TRBJ2-7; clone_size: -; cdr3_length: 14; v_call: TRBV2; d_call: TRBD2; cdr3_aa: CASSRTSGRGEQYF; cdr3_nt: TGTGCCAGCAGTCGTACTAGCGGGAGGGGCGAGCAGTACTTC
j_call: TRBJ2-1; clone_size: -; cdr3_length: 13; v_call: TRBV2; d_call: TRBD2; cdr3_aa: CATYRGVWDEQFF; cdr3_nt: TGTGCCACCTACCGGGGGGTCTGGGATGAGCAGTTCTTC
j_call: TRBJ2-1; clone_size: once; cdr3_length: 15; v_call: TRBV5-1; d_call: -; cdr3_aa: CASSVIASSYNEQFF; cdr3_nt: TGCGCCAGCAGCGTGATAGCGTCCTCCTACAATGAGCAGTTCTTC
j_call: TRBJ2-3; clone_size: -; cdr3_length: 13; v_call: TRBV5-1; d_call: TRBD2; cdr3_aa: CASSSGSTDTQYF; cdr3_nt: TGCGCCAGTAGTAGCGGGAGCACAGATACGCAGTATTTT
j_call: TRBJ1-1; clone_size: -; cdr3_length: 14; v_call: TRBV10-1; d_call: -; cdr3_aa: CASSDYGLNTEAFF; cdr3_nt: TGCGCCAGCAGTGACTACGGTTTGAACACTGAAGCTTTCTTT
j_call: TRBJ2-1; clone_size: -; cdr3_length: 13; v_call: TRBV5-1; d_call: -; cdr3_aa: CASSLGAPNEQFF; cdr3_nt: TGCGCCAGCAGCTTGGGTGCTCCCAATGAGCAGTTCTTC